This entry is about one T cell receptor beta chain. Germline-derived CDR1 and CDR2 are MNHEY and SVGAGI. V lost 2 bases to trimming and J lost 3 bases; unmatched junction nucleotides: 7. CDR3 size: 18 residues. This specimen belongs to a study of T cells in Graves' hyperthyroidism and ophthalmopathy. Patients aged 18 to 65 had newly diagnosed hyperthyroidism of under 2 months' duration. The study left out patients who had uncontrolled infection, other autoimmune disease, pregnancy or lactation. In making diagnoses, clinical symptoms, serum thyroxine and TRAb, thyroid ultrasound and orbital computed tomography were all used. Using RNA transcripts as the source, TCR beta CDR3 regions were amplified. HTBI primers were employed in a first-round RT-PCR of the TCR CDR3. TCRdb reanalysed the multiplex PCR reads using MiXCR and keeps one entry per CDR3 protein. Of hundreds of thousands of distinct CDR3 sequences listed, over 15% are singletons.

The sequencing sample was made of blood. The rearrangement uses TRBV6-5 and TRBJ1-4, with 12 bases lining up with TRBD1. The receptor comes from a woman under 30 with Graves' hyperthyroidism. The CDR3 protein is CASSYAGTGGAANEKLFF. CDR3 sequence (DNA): TGTGCCAGCAGTTACGCCGGGACAGGGGGCGCTGCTAATGAAAAACTGTTTTTT.